The source of this TCR beta chain is a study of T cell repertoires in cytomegalovirus infection. Study at large: Public signatures in TCR beta pointed to CMV infection and matching HLA type.

This clonotype was observed a few times. Its antigen is undetermined. TCRdb recomputed calls from the reads with MiXCR, one row per CDR3 protein. The sample has approximately 320,000 distinct CDR3 sequences; over 7.5% are singletons. General study findings and limits: The response measured ex vivo was dominated by TCR beta clonotypes (HLA-C-restricted and CMV-specific).

Trimming removed 5 bases at V and 8 bases at J, with 9 bases between. The CDR3 sequence is 11 residues long. CDR1 is SEHNR, CDR2 FQNEAQ, per germline (reference sequence). This receptor was taken from a human donor in good health (CMV status not recorded). Some clones in this sample may be carry-over from other donors' samples. The rearrangement uses TRBV7-9 and TRBJ1-2; possible D gene TRBD1, 5 bases. Specimen: PBMCs. CDR3 sequence: CASSRGQGYTF. In DNA form, the CDR3 reads TGTGCCAGCAGCAGGGGCCAAGGCTACACCTTC.